This T cell receptor (beta chain) was obtained from a study of beta chain features in type 1 diabetes. Points from the study as a whole: PCR, the amplification step, might favor shorter templates, equally in patients and controls.

V shed 0 bases and J 0 bases; nucleotides not matched to a gene: 4. This CDR3 contains 17 residues. CDR1 is SGDLS and CDR2 is YYNGEE in the germline V gene. Turning to this clone: Its antigen is currently unknown.

The study reverse transcribed the entire isolated RNA, so it sequenced expressed TCRB transcripts. TCRdb's copy holds only in-frame clones and misses some; the assay was immunoSEQ multiplex PCR. Of 300,000 to 350,000 clones listed, around 13% are singletons. The chain combines TRBV9 with TRBJ2-1; 9 bases map to TRBD1. Sequences were obtained from central memory CD4+ T cells from blood. This TCR was recovered from a man aged 25 to 40 in good health. CDR3 residues: CASSVVGTGSSYNEQFF. Here the CDR3 DNA reads TGTGCCAGCAGCGTAGTGGGGACAGGGAGCTCCTACAATGAGCAGTTCTTC.